The clone carrying this T cell receptor (beta chain) was found a few times. No antigen is known for it. TCRdb redid the calling of the 5' RACE reads with MiXCR, one entry per CDR3 protein. The repertoire holds under 400,000 distinct CDR3 sequences, with about 21% as singletons. This CDR3 has 16 residues. V lost 5 bases, J lost 0 bases, and 14 bases lay in between. The germline V gene encodes CDR1 SEHNR and CDR2 FQNEAQ (reference sequence). This sample is part of a study of T-cell memory formation after mild COVID-19. Study summary: Most TCR clusters belonged to a single donor.

Study conclusions and caveats: The second-wave clones peaking on day 37 were not confirmed as SARS-CoV-2-specific. Pre-infection memory held some responding clones, suggesting pre-existing cross-reactive T cells responded.

The TCR sequence derives from an adult woman who had mild COVID-19 (a few samples of this study predate the infection). Cell type and time point are not known. The specimen was PBMCs or a T cell subset sorted from them (not recorded which). This chain connects TRBV7-9 to TRBJ2-4, with D possibly TRBD1 on 6 matching bases. As DNA, the CDR3 is TGTGCCAGCAGCAACTCCGGGACATTAGCCAAAAACATTCAGTACTTC. Its protein product is CASSNSGTLAKNIQYF.